This T cell receptor beta chain was sequenced during a study of vaccination effects on CD4 cells after COVID-19. Notes on the study in general: In the late period after vaccination, infection- and vaccine-induced clones contracted markedly.

Assay: immunoSEQ multiplex PCR; the TCRdb copy retains only in-frame clones and omits some. The sample includes about 79,000 clones, about 70% of them seen just once. Germline assignment: CDR1 MDHEN and CDR2 SYDVKM. After removal of 6 bases from V and 3 bases from J, the junction contained 8 bases not matched to a gene. The CDR3 spans 15 residues. Before sequencing, viral peptide pools were used by the ViraFEST assay to expand antigen-specific CD4+ T cells. Researchers isolated CD4+ T cells once 9 to 11 days of culture had elapsed. Vaccinees lacked prior SARS-CoV-2 infection and tested negative for nucleocapsid antibodies. With regard to this clone: Antigen specificity is unknown.

The clonotype comes from a human donor who received a COVID-19 vaccine. The source was CD4+ T cells from PBMCs cultured with HCoV-229E spike peptides, collected before COVID-19 vaccination. The chain has TRBV28 and TRBJ2-3, with TRBD1 matching over 8 bases. The CDR3 nucleotides read TGTGCCAGCAGCGCGACAGGGGCAAAGACAGATACGCAGTATTTT. This sequence encodes CASSATGAKTDTQYF.